These 32 T cell receptor beta chains originate from one sample sequenced in a study of identifying expanded T cells in peripheral blood. Clones were read by immunoSEQ multiplex PCR, and TCRdb kept only the in-frame ones, dropping some. The data hold about 90,000 clones, with roughly 86% observed a single time. Sequencing was carried out using blood. These receptors were taken from a person aged 18 to 75 in good health.

The gene calls are TRBV30 and TRBJ1-4; D remains ambiguous. The CDR3 consists of 17 residues. V dropped 1 base and J dropped 8 bases, with 23 bases sitting between them. Germline-derived CDR1 and CDR2 are GTSNPN and SVGIG (reference sequence). CDR3 amino acids: CAWSAVGITLRTEKLFF. The CDR3 DNA reads as TGTGCCTGGAGTGCCGTAGGGATCACCTTGAGGACCGAAAAACTGTTTTTT.

This clone came up once. The rearrangement uses TRBV7-2 and TRBJ1-4; 9 bases align to TRBD1. Germline V lookup: CDR1 SGHTA, CDR2 FQGNSA. V lost 5 bases, J lost 4 bases, and 8 bases stayed unmatched. The CDR3 length is 16 residues. The CDR3 DNA follows: TGTGCCAGCAGCCCCGGGTGGGGACAGGGTAATGAAAAACTGTTTTTT. This gives the protein CASSPGWGQGNEKLFF. Based on the CDR3 plus reference TRBV7-2 and TRBJ1-4, the full variable domain is GAGVSQSPSNKVTEKGKDVELRCDPISGHTALYWYRQSLGQGLEFLIYFQGNSAPDKSGLPSDRFSAERTGGSVSTLTIQRTQQEDSAVYLCASSPGWGQGNEKLFFGSGTQLSVL.

This chain joins TRBV18 and TRBJ2-7; D is perhaps TRBD2 (5 bases). Germline CDR1 reads KGHSH; CDR2 reads LQKENI. V lost 3 bases, J lost 0 bases, and 27 bases lay in between. The CDR3 has 20 amino acids. CDR3 sequence: CASSPHLTLLDTSPSYEQYF. As DNA, the CDR3 is TGTGCCAGCTCACCCCACCTGACCTTACTAGACACTTCACCCTCCTACGAGCAGTACTTC. Looking up the rest from reference TRBV18 and TRBJ2-7 gives the full variable domain: NAGVMQNPRHLVRRRGQEARLRCSPMKGHSHVYWYRQLPEEGLKFMVYLQKENIIDESGMPKERFSAEFPKEGPSILRIQQVVRGDSAAYFCASSPHLTLLDTSPSYEQYFGPGTRLTVT.

V is TRBV7-9 and J is TRBJ2-2, with a weak D call TRBD2 (5 bases). V lost 1 base, J lost 5 bases, and 20 bases lay in between. The germline V gene encodes CDR1 SEHNR and CDR2 FQNEAQ (reference sequence). The CDR3 consists of 18 residues. The CDR3 nucleotides read TGTGCCAGCAGCTTAGGCAGCGTCTATGAGTGGAGGACCGGGGAGCTGTTTTTT. Its protein is CASSLGSVYEWRTGELFF.

V gene TRBV6-5 combines with J gene TRBJ2-7; D gene ambiguous. The length of the CDR3 is 11 residues. Germline V gene sequence: CDR1 MNHEY, CDR2 SVGAGI. The V and J ends lost 4 bases and 3 bases respectively, with 4 bases between them. CDR3 sequence reads: CASSSLYEQYF. The CDR3 nucleotides are TGTGCCAGCAGTTCCCTCTACGAGCAGTACTTC.

This chain joins TRBV6-5 and TRBJ1-2, with D hard to call. Germline lookup yields CDR1 MNHEY and CDR2 SVGAGI. V lost 6 bases and J lost 7, with 12 bases in between. The CDR3 covers 12 residues. CDR3 nucleotides: TGTGCCAGCAGGTCCGCGCCTACTGGCTACACCTTC. Encoded protein: CASRSAPTGYTF.

The V call is TRBV29-1, the J call TRBJ1-5; possibly TRBD1 for D (5 bases). CDR3 length: 12 residues. Trimming shortened V by 5 bases and J by 4 bases, and 9 bases separated the two germline ends. CDR1 is SQVTM and CDR2 is ANQGSEA in the germline V gene. CDR3 in amino acids: CSVQTGNQPQHF. CDR3 bases: TGCAGCGTTCAAACAGGTAATCAGCCCCAGCATTTT.

The chain employs TRBV7-6 and TRBJ1-2, with D tentatively TRBD1 (5 bases). The CDR3 is 14 residues long. V shed 2 bases and J shed 4 bases, with 11 bases lying between them. Germline V gene data show CDR1 as SGHVS and CDR2 as FNYEAQ. CDR3 sequence reads: CASSLLAGSYGYTF. In DNA form, the CDR3 reads TGTGCCAGCAGCTTATTGGCAGGGAGCTATGGCTACACCTTC.

The CDR3 sequence: CASRDRGRYNEQFF. In DNA, the CDR3 is TGTGCCAGCAGGGACAGGGGGCGTTACAATGAGCAGTTCTTC. The chain carries TRBV2 and TRBJ2-1, with 11 bases aligning to TRBD1. Germline V gives CDR1 SNHLY, CDR2 FYNNEI. V trimming: 6 bases; J trimming: 4 bases; junction bases outside the gene matches: 2. The CDR3 spans 14 residues.

As regards this clone: Other DNA sequences within the sample encode an identical CDR3. V and J are TRBV18 and TRBJ2-3; D is unclear. Germline V CDR1 and CDR2: KGHSH, LQKENI. Trimming removed 3 bases from V and 2 bases from J, with 3 bases in between. The CDR3 has 12 residues. This CDR3 reads CASSPTTDTQYF. In DNA, the CDR3 is TGTGCCAGCTCACCTACCACAGATACGCAGTATTTT.

The chain carries TRBV7-6 and TRBJ2-5; D is perhaps TRBD2 (7 bases). Germline loops: CDR1 SGHVS, CDR2 FNYEAQ. The CDR3 runs 13 residues. V lost 5 bases, J lost 6 bases, and 13 bases lay in between. CDR3 protein: CASSLGGGKTQYF. The CDR3 bases are TGTGCCAGCAGCCTAGGGGGGGGAAAGACCCAGTACTTC.

The chain combines TRBV2 with TRBJ2-5; 8 bases agree with TRBD1. Germline V gene lookup returns CDR1 SNHLY and CDR2 FYNNEI. The CDR3 is 15 residues long. J was trimmed by 5 bases and V by 3 bases; bases with no gene match: 8. DNA for the CDR3: TGTGCCAGCAGTGAGTTGGGACAGGCCGGGGAGACCCAGTACTTC. It translates to CASSELGQAGETQYF.

The chain links TRBV7-2 to TRBJ1-4; no reliable D call. The CDR3 spans 16 residues. Germline V gene lookup returns CDR1 SGHTA and CDR2 FQGNSA. V shed 3 bases and J shed 7 bases, with 18 bases lying between them. CDR3 loop: CASSFEWAGSGEKLFF. The CDR3 nucleotides read TGTGCCAGCAGCTTCGAATGGGCCGGGAGTGGTGAAAAACTGTTTTTT.

This chain connects TRBV7-9 to TRBJ2-3; D may match TRBD1 or TRBD2 (6 bases each). The CDR3 spans 16 residues. Between the trimmed V and J ends, which lost 7 bases and 0 bases, there was a span of 17 bases. CDR1 SEHNR and CDR2 FQNEAQ come from the germline V gene (reference sequence). CDR3 residues: CASTSSWGASTDTQYF. DNA for the CDR3: TGTGCCAGCACCTCAAGCTGGGGGGCTAGCACAGATACGCAGTATTTT.

The chain has TRBV7-2 and TRBJ1-2; D is perhaps TRBD1 (6 bases). Germline V gene sequence: CDR1 SGHTA, CDR2 FQGNSA. The ends were cut back, 4 bases at V and 8 bases at J, with 17 bases in the middle. The CDR3 has 14 residues. The CDR3 here is CASSSGGQQVGYTF. The DNA for the CDR3 is TGTGCCAGCAGCTCAGGCGGACAGCAAGTCGGCTACACCTTC.

This sequence joins TRBV19 and TRBJ1-6; a possible D gene is TRBD1 (5 bases). Germline assignment: CDR1 LNHDA and CDR2 SQIVND (reference sequence). This CDR3 comprises 14 residues. V was shortened by 4 bases and J by 8 bases, with 12 bases between the two germline ends. This CDR3 is CASSREGLHSPLHF. DNA of the CDR3: TGTGCCAGTAGTAGGGAGGGGCTCCATTCACCCCTCCACTTT.

The chain combines TRBV7-8 with TRBJ2-3; TRBD1 agrees at 7 bases. V shed 3 bases and J 2 bases; nucleotides not matched to a gene: 8. The CDR3 runs to 16 residues. Germline CDR1 is SGHVS and CDR2 is FQNEAQ. This chain's CDR3 is CASSFGTAFNTDTQYF. The DNA of the CDR3 is TGTGCCAGCAGCTTCGGGACAGCATTTAACACAGATACGCAGTATTTT.

V and J are TRBV6-6 and TRBJ1-2, with unresolved D. The germline gives CDR1 MNHNY, CDR2 SVGAGI (reference sequence). V was trimmed by 3 bases and J by 8 bases, leaving 16 bases between them. The CDR3 has 14 amino acids. The CDR3: CASSYFPSGGGYTF. CDR3 bases: TGTGCCAGCAGTTATTTCCCCTCGGGAGGCGGCTACACCTTC.

V and J are TRBV30 and TRBJ1-5; 7 bases are shared with TRBD1. The V and J ends lost 4 bases and 5 bases, in that order; junction bases with no gene match: 5. This CDR3 comprises 13 residues. From germline, CDR1 is GTSNPN and CDR2 SVGIG (reference sequence). The CDR3 loop reads CAWTATGDQPQHF. CDR3 coding DNA: TGTGCCTGGACTGCCACAGGGGATCAGCCCCAGCATTTT.

The V gene is TRBV11-3, the J gene TRBJ2-4, with 10 bases identical to TRBD1. The V and J ends lost 5 bases and 0 bases, in that order; junction bases with no gene match: 16. This CDR3 comprises 20 residues. Germline V gene sequence: CDR1 SGHNT, CDR2 YENEEA. The CDR3 loop reads CASSPSPWDRGSLAKNIQYF. CDR3 DNA sequence: TGTGCCAGCAGCCCATCACCGTGGGACAGGGGTTCACTAGCCAAAAACATTCAGTACTTC.

This chain uses TRBV18 with TRBJ2-5, with 10 positions matching TRBD1. The CDR3 consists of 15 residues. The V and J ends lost 3 bases and 1 base, in that order; junction bases with no gene match: 2. CDR1 and CDR2 (germline): KGHSH, LQKENI. The CDR3 protein is CASSPRTGGQETQYF. The CDR3 DNA reads as TGTGCCAGCTCACCGAGGACAGGGGGCCAAGAGACCCAGTACTTC.

The V gene is TRBV19, the J gene TRBJ1-2, with a weak D call TRBD1 (6 bases). Germline V gene lookup returns CDR1 LNHDA and CDR2 SQIVND (reference sequence). CDR3 length: 14 residues. Trimming took off 5 bases at V and 5 bases at J, with 15 bases between the two ends. The CDR3 here is CASSPTRTAYGYTF. The CDR3 DNA is TGTGCCAGTAGTCCCACTCGGACAGCTTATGGCTACACCTTC.

The chain uses TRBV7-8 and TRBJ2-7, with a possible D match to TRBD1 (6 bases). V dropped 4 bases and J dropped 0 bases, with 7 bases sitting between them. This CDR3 region has 13 residues. CDR1 is SGHVS and CDR2 is FQNEAQ in the germline V gene. The CDR3 is CASSWDNSYEQYF. For the CDR3, the DNA is TGTGCCAGCAGCTGGGACAACTCCTACGAGCAGTACTTC. Drawing the rest from reference TRBV7-8 and TRBJ2-7, the complete variable domain is GAGVSQSPRYKVAKRGQDVALRCDPISGHVSLFWYQQALGQGPEFLTYFQNEAQLDKSGLPSDRFFAERPEGSVSTLKIQRTQQEDSAVYLCASSWDNSYEQYFGPGTRLTVT.

V usage is TRBV7-9 and J usage is TRBJ1-6; TRBD1 is a possible D gene (5 bases). The CDR3 is made up of 12 amino acids. CDR1 is SEHNR and CDR2 is FQNEAQ in the germline V gene (reference sequence). V lost 1 base, J lost 16 bases, and 11 bases lay in between. The CDR3 DNA reads as TGTGCCAGCAGCTTAGACAGACAGCCACTCCACTTT. This gives the protein CASSLDRQPLHF.

V and J are TRBV6-5 and TRBJ2-7; possibly TRBD1 for D (6 bases). In germline, CDR1 is MNHEY, CDR2 SVGAGI. The CDR3 extends over 15 amino acids. V was clipped by 0 bases and J by 2 bases, with 11 bases between them. This CDR3 is CASSYSGARPYEQYF. In DNA form, the CDR3 reads TGTGCCAGCAGTTACTCGGGGGCCAGACCCTACGAGCAGTACTTC.

V gene TRBV18 combines with J gene TRBJ1-6; no definite D call. This CDR3 contains 13 residues. CDR1 and CDR2 (germline): KGHSH, LQKENI. V was trimmed by 5 bases and J by 11 bases, leaving 13 bases between them. The CDR3 spells CASSSGERTPLHF. CDR3 DNA: TGTGCCAGCTCATCCGGGGAGAGAACACCCCTCCACTTT.

The chain couples TRBV15 to TRBJ2-7; 9 bases map to TRBD1. This CDR3 has 15 amino acids. Germline loops: CDR1 LNHNV, CDR2 YYDKDF (reference sequence). The V segment lost 5 bases and the J segment 2 bases; nucleotides outside the gene matches: 7. Written as DNA, the CDR3 is TGTGCCACCAGCGCCCCGGGACAGGGCCCCTACGAGCAGTACTTC. This translates into CATSAPGQGPYEQYF.

The rearrangement uses TRBV5-1 and TRBJ2-7; the D is unclear. V lost 1 base and J lost 5, with 13 bases in between. This CDR3 region has 14 residues. Per germline, CDR1 SGHRS and CDR2 YFSETQ. CDR3 loop: CASSLYAESNEQYF. In DNA form, the CDR3 reads TGCGCCAGCAGCTTGTACGCGGAATCTAACGAGCAGTACTTC. Combining the CDR3 with reference TRBV5-1 and TRBJ2-7 gives the whole variable domain KAGVTQTPRYLIKTRGQQVTLSCSPISGHRSVSWYQQTPGQGLQFLFEYFSETQRNKGNFPGRFSGRQFSNSRSEMNVSTLELGDSALYLCASSLYAESNEQYFGPGTRLTVT.

This chain joins TRBV6-1 and TRBJ2-6; D gene ambiguous. V lost 6 bases, J lost 1 base, and 4 bases lay in between. The CDR3 is 13 residues long. Looked up from germline, CDR1 is MNHNS and CDR2 is SASEGT. The CDR3 DNA follows: TGTGCCAGCAGGGGTTCTGGGGCCAACGTCCTGACTTTC. It yields the protein CASRGSGANVLTF.

The gene calls are TRBV9 and TRBJ1-2; D is uncertain. The ends were cut back, 0 bases at V and 8 bases at J, with 14 bases in the middle. The CDR3 extends over 14 amino acids. Looked up from germline, CDR1 is SGDLS and CDR2 is YYNGEE. The CDR3 protein is CASSVGLGPSGYTF. The CDR3 region has the DNA TGTGCCAGCAGCGTAGGATTAGGACCGTCGGGCTACACCTTC.

This chain connects TRBV11-2 to TRBJ1-1; no firm D call. The V gene's germline CDR1 is SGHAT and CDR2 FQNNGV. The CDR3 is 13 amino acids. V was clipped by 6 bases and J by 0 bases, with 8 bases between them. This CDR3 is CASRRELNTEAFF. The CDR3, as DNA: TGTGCCAGCAGGAGGGAGCTGAACACTGAAGCTTTCTTT.

The chain employs TRBV28 and TRBJ2-3; TRBD2 agrees at 7 bases. The CDR3 length is 15 residues. The germline V gene has CDR1 MDHEN and CDR2 SYDVKM. Unmatched junction bases numbered 7, after V lost 7 bases and J lost 0 bases. DNA for the CDR3: TGTGCCAGCACTATGGGAGGGTCTAGCACAGATACGCAGTATTTT. Protein: CASTMGGSSTDTQYF.